The rows below give T cell receptor beta chains drawn from one sample of a study of T cells in Graves' hyperthyroidism and ophthalmopathy. A single record per CDR3 protein comes from TCRdb applying MiXCR to the multiplex PCR reads. This sample has some 760,000 distinct CDR3 sequences, with about 14% found just once. The sample taken for sequencing was blood. The receptors were gathered from a woman aged 18-29 years with Graves' hyperthyroidism. Each CDR3 is given with its conserved first and last residue.

CDR3aa	len	j_gene	v_gene
CASSYSGTGYNEQFF	15	TRBJ2-1	TRBV6-5
CASSRRVERLVPYEQYF	17	TRBJ2-7	TRBV6-1
CSARDTGTDQPQHF	14	TRBJ1-5	TRBV20-1
CASSGDSKYEAFF	13	TRBJ1-1	TRBV12-3/TRBV12-4
CSVGNIGSENTIYF	14	TRBJ1-3	TRBV29-1
CAISESGVAGYSYEQYF	17	TRBJ2-7	TRBV10-3
CASSLGPPAGGQETQYF	17	TRBJ2-5	TRBV5-1
CARELAGGHEQYF	13	TRBJ2-7	TRBV30
CASRAGTSEQFF	12	TRBJ2-1	TRBV2
CASSSRGGDEKLFF	14	TRBJ1-4	TRBV7-9
CAWSPPGTSGYNEQFF	16	TRBJ2-1	TRBV30
CASSSRHHLSAKNIQYF	17	TRBJ2-4	TRBV13
CASSFIPAGGQETQYF	16	TRBJ2-5	TRBV13
CATSGLDRGPAEAFF	15	TRBJ1-1	TRBV24-1
CASSLVEGTEAFF	13	TRBJ1-1	TRBV7-3
CSARTSGLTFNEQFF	15	TRBJ2-1	TRBV20-1
CASSQSTPGTGTTFF	15	TRBJ1-1	TRBV3-1
CASRGQGVAGANVLTF	16	TRBJ2-6	TRBV2
CASSLYRAEGSGELFF	16	TRBJ2-2	TRBV7-3
CSAREGQKNYNEQFF	15	TRBJ2-1	TRBV20-1
CATSRALRQYSNQPQHF	17	TRBJ1-5	TRBV15
CASSLWDEQYF	11	TRBJ2-7	TRBV7-2
CASSVGTSSADTQYF	15	TRBJ2-3	TRBV9
CASVHGTSGRQETQYF	16	TRBJ2-5	TRBV11-2
CASSQLGQGQETQYF	15	TRBJ2-5	TRBV3-1
CASSLRSQRSYNEQFF	16	TRBJ2-1	TRBV12-3/TRBV12-4
CSVGRQGRGEAFF	13	TRBJ1-1	TRBV29-1
CASSYRAGRGYEQYF	15	TRBJ2-7	TRBV6-2/TRBV6-3
CASSIRGTGVYGTSGETQYF	20	TRBJ2-5	TRBV19
CASTPDRRGRNGELFF	16	TRBJ2-2	TRBV19
CASSRTSGSGTQYF	14	TRBJ2-5	TRBV12-3/TRBV12-4
CATSVGRTDTQYF	13	TRBJ2-3	TRBV24-1
CASRPGTSGRAGTQYF	16	TRBJ2-3	TRBV11-2
CSAAGDSSYNEQFF	14	TRBJ2-1	TRBV20-1